This is a list of T cell receptor beta chains from one sample in a study of beta chain features in type 1 diabetes. Measured with immunoSEQ multiplex PCR; TCRdb has only the in-frame clones, and not every one. The sample contains 350,000 to 450,000 clones, approximately 15% of which appear only once. The sequenced sample was naive CD4+ T cells from blood. These receptors all come from a man in his thirties or forties in good health. Each CDR3 is given with its conserved first and last residue. The D gene is left open where the match is weak. Clone size is given for some rows only: seen once, a few or many times, or a class if the clone is expanded.

d_call,j_call,clone_size,v_call,cdr3_nt,cdr3_aa
TRBD2,TRBJ2-5,few,TRBV9,TGTGCCAGCAGCTCCATAGCGGGGGAGACCCAGTACTTC,CASSSIAGETQYF
-,TRBJ1-2,-,TRBV18,TGTGCCAGCTCAGAAATACCGGGACCAGGCTACACCTTC,CASSEIPGPGYTF
-,TRBJ2-1,few,TRBV7-2,TGTGCCAGCAGCGTGACAGGATACAATGAGCAGTTCTTC,CASSVTGYNEQFF
-,TRBJ2-7,-,TRBV27,TGTGCCAGCAGTTTATCGTACGTCGGTAGCTCCTACGAGCAGTACTTC,CASSLSYVGSSYEQYF
-,TRBJ2-3,few,TRBV7-9,TGTGCCAGCAGCTTTGGCAGGTCCACCCGGATACTTAACACAGATACGCAGTATTTT,CASSFGRSTRILNTDTQYF
-,TRBJ2-3,-,TRBV29-1,TGCAGCGTTCTCACAGATACGCAGTATTTT,CSVLTDTQYF
-,TRBJ2-3,-,TRBV7-2,TGTGCCAGCAGCTTTACGGATACGCAGTATTTT,CASSFTDTQYF
-,TRBJ1-1,few,TRBV29-1,TGCAGCGTTGAAGATTTGGGCAGTTGGTATAGCACAGCTGAAGCTTTCTTT,CSVEDLGSWYSTAEAFF
-,TRBJ1-2,few,TRBV5-1,TGCGCCAGCAGCTTGGCCAGGGGAGGGTACACCTTC,CASSLARGGYTF
-,TRBJ2-1,few,TRBV5-5,TGTGCCAGCAGCTACCCAGGGAACAATGAGCAGTTCTTC,CASSYPGNNEQFF
-,TRBJ1-5,few,TRBV19,TGTGCCAGTTCGGGGGTGTATAGCAATCAGCCCCAGCATTTT,CASSGVYSNQPQHF
TRBD1,TRBJ2-6,-,TRBV5-4,TGTGCCAGCAGCGTGGTGAGACAGGGGGTGTCTGGGGCCAACGTCCTGACTTTC,CASSVVRQGVSGANVLTF